The rows below give T cell receptor beta chains drawn from one sample of a study of CD4 T cells in relation to SARS-CoV-2 and coronaviruses. Method: immunoSEQ multiplex PCR; TCRdb's copy keeps in-frame clones and lacks some. The table shows about 20,000 clones, with roughly 80% occurring only once. These receptors' antigens are unknown. Source material: CD4+ T cells from PBMCs, cultured in vitro. The receptors were gathered from a human donor in good health. Each CDR3 is given with its conserved first and last residue. Fields, in order: J gene, V gene, CDR3 protein.

j_call: TRBJ2-5; v_call: TRBV15; cdr3_aa: CATSRGDRGRAETQYF
j_call: TRBJ1-1; v_call: TRBV4-1; cdr3_aa: CASSQNPGDEAFF
j_call: TRBJ2-1; v_call: TRBV7-7; cdr3_aa: CASSLTGSSYNEQFF
j_call: TRBJ2-1; v_call: TRBV5-8; cdr3_aa: CASSLFMVQDSLYNEQFF
j_call: TRBJ1-3; v_call: TRBV2; cdr3_aa: CASRSGNTIYF
j_call: TRBJ2-7; v_call: TRBV5-1; cdr3_aa: CASSERTSGNSYEQYF
j_call: TRBJ2-1; v_call: TRBV30; cdr3_aa: CAWSVKAPGGDNEQFF
j_call: TRBJ1-2; v_call: TRBV6-5; cdr3_aa: CASSSETGAGYGYTF
j_call: TRBJ2-1; v_call: TRBV18; cdr3_aa: CASEREVSYNEQFF
j_call: TRBJ1-2; v_call: TRBV7-2; cdr3_aa: CASSRTGAPGGYTF
j_call: TRBJ1-1; v_call: TRBV5-6; cdr3_aa: CASSLASLNTEAFF
j_call: TRBJ1-1; v_call: TRBV7-9; cdr3_aa: CASSLDMNTEAFF
j_call: TRBJ2-1; v_call: TRBV7-9; cdr3_aa: CASSHRLVINSSSYNEQFF
j_call: TRBJ1-5; v_call: TRBV28; cdr3_aa: CASSAGGFDQPQHF
j_call: TRBJ2-7; v_call: TRBV12-3/TRBV12-4; cdr3_aa: CASSSEGTSGRF
j_call: TRBJ2-3; v_call: TRBV6-5; cdr3_aa: CASSYDLQGAGDTQYF
j_call: TRBJ2-5; v_call: TRBV7-8; cdr3_aa: CASSLDSKETQYF
j_call: TRBJ2-1; v_call: TRBV6-5; cdr3_aa: CASRSGWEGNEQFF
j_call: TRBJ2-7; v_call: TRBV7-9; cdr3_aa: CASSLSPSGLTYEQYF
j_call: TRBJ1-4; v_call: TRBV2; cdr3_aa: CASSRVTTNEKLFF
j_call: TRBJ1-6; v_call: TRBV5-1; cdr3_aa: CASSTGGNNSPLHF
j_call: TRBJ2-7; v_call: TRBV6-5; cdr3_aa: CASVASGRAGDEQYF